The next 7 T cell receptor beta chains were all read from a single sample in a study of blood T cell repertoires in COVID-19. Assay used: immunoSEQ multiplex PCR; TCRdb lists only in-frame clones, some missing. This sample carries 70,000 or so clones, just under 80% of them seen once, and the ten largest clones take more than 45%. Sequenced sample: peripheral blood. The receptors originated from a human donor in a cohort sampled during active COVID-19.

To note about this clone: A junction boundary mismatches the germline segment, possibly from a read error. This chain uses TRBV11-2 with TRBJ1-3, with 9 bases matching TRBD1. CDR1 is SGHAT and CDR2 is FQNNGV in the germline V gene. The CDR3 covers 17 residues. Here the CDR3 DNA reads TGTACCAGCAGCTTCGCCGGGACAGGGAGCTCTGGAAACACCATATATTTT. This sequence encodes CTSSFAGTGSSGNTIYF.

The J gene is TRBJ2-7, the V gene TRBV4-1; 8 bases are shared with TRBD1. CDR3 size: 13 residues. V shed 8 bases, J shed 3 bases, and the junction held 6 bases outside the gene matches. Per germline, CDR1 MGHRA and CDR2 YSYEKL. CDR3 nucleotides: TGCGCCAGCGGGGACAGGTCTCTCTACGAGCAGTACTTC. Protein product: CASGDRSLYEQYF.

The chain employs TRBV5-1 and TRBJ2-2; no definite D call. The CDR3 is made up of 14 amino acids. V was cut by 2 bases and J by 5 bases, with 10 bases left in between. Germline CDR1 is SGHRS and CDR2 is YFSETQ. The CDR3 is CASSLPRETGELFF. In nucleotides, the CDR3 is TGCGCCAGCAGCTTACCTCGCGAAACCGGGGAGCTGTTTTTT.

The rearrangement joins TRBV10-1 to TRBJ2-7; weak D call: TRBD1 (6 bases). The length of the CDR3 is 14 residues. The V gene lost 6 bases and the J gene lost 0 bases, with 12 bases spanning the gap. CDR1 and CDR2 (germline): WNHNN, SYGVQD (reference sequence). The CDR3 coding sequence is TGCGCCAGCAGCCAGGGGAGAGCCTCCTACGAGCAGTACTTC. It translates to CASSQGRASYEQYF.

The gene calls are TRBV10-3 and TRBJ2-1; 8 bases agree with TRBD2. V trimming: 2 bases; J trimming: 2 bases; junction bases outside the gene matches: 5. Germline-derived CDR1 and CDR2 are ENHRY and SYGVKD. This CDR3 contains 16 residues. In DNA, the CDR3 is TGTGCCATCAGTGAGCCGGGGGGGAAACCCTACAATGAGCAGTTCTTC. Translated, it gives CAISEPGGKPYNEQFF.

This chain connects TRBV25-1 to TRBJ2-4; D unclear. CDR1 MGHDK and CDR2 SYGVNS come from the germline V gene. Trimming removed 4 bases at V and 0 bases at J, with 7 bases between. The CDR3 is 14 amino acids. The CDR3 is CASSALLAKNIQYF. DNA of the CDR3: TGTGCCAGCAGTGCCCTACTAGCCAAAAACATTCAGTACTTC.

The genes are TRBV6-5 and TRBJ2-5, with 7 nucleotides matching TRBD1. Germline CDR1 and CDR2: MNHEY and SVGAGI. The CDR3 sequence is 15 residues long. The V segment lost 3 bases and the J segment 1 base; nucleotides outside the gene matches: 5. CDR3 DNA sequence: TGTGCCAGCAGTTATTTTGACAGGGCCCAAGAGACCCAGTACTTC. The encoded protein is CASSYFDRAQETQYF.